The following is a TCR beta chain sequence with its context. The data derive from a study of shared clonotypes between healthy human individuals. Germline assignment: CDR1 LGHNA and CDR2 YSLEER. Trimming took off 0 bases at V and 5 bases at J, with 7 bases between the two ends. This CDR3 is built from 13 residues. Here immunoSEQ multiplex PCR was the method, and the copy in TCRdb shows in-frame clones only, minus some. The sample shows 2,500,000 or so clones, over 85% of them seen only once. The TCR comes from a man aged 18-30 years in good health. Some clones in this sample may be carry-over from other donors' samples. The sample comprised naive CD4+ T cells from PBMCs. This sample's subset: CD45RA+ positively selected. This chain connects TRBV4-3 to TRBJ1-1; no firm D call. The CDR3 here is CASSQDAQTEAFF. For the CDR3, the DNA is TGCGCCAGCAGCCAAGACGCACAGACTGAAGCTTTCTTT.